The clone carrying this TCR beta chain was recorded a few times. Its matching antigen is unknown. These data come from a study of cytomegalovirus exposure and HLA in healthy donors. Germline lookup yields CDR1 SGHRS and CDR2 YFSETQ. Trimming left V 3 bases short and J 7 bases short, with 17 bases between. The CDR3 totals 16 residues. In the PCR, 60 Vbeta and 13 Jbeta primers were used. The method was immunoSEQ multiplex PCR; TCRdb's version includes in-frame clones alone and lacks a portion of them. The sample has roughly 73,000 clones, around 78% seen once. Findings and caveats of the study: Reports indicate that TCR beta sequences accurately predicted the HLA-A and HLA-B alleles of most subjects.

The source is a middle-aged man in good health and CMV-seronegative. The rearrangement uses TRBV5-1 and TRBJ1-6; tentatively, D is TRBD1 (6 bases). Sequences were obtained from PBMCs. In DNA form, the CDR3 reads TGCGCCAGCAGCTCACAAACCGGGACAAGGAATTCACCCCTCCACTTT. Residues: CASSSQTGTRNSPLHF.